This TCR beta chain was captured in a study of graft-versus-host responses after intestinal transplantation. Across the whole study: Transplant recipients had multivisceral, liver-intestinal, or isolated intestinal grafts. Study observations and caveats: After transplant, early declines in HvG clones were associated with peak levels of circulating GvH clones.

Concerning this clone: Its antigen is currently unknown.

The method was immunoSEQ multiplex PCR; TCRdb's version includes in-frame clones alone and lacks a portion of them. The data contain approximately 90,000 clones, approximately 78% of them singletons. The clonotype originates from a human donor who received an intestinal transplant. This specimen was unstimulated CD4+ T cells sorted from spleen or lymph node cells, taken before intestinal transplant.

CDR3 nucleotide sequence: TGTGCCAGCAGCTTCACCGGGACAGGCGAGCAGTACTTC. Translating it yields CASSFTGTGEQYF. The V gene is TRBV11-3, the J gene TRBJ2-7; 8 positions match TRBD1. The V segment lost 3 bases and the J segment 6 bases; nucleotides outside the gene matches: 4. The CDR3 has 13 residues. The germline CDR1 and CDR2 sequences are SGHNT and YENEEA.